The sequence of this TCR beta chain was determined in a study of T-cell reconstitution after alpha-beta-depleted transplantation in children listed by TCRdb under 2016. About the investigation overall: The study quantitatively tracked T-cell immune reconstitution after TCRalphabeta/CD19-depleted allogeneic hematopoietic cell transplantation in children using TCR repertoire profiling. The research as a whole found: About two months after transplant, the apparently early recovery of alphabetaT-cell counts reportedly depended on just several hundred clones that had expanded rapidly and came from non-depleted graft cells. Hyperexpanded clone frequencies declined over subsequent months; after one year, T-cell counts and TCRbeta diversity were mostly attributed to newly produced T cells. In some patients, high TCRbeta diversity at day 60 was attributed to recipient T cells and intrathymic progenitors that had survived conditioning.

Trimmed from V: 5 bases; trimmed from J: 0 bases; junction bases lacking a gene match: 5. From a lookup of the germline V gene, CDR1 and CDR2 are SQVTM and ANQGSEA. Reading from cysteine to phenylalanine, the CDR3 counts 15 amino acids. Of the read, only the CDR3 DNA is kept; its 45 bases are in frame from base 1. As to this clonotype: Its antigen is unknown. No base-level quality is on record; no much larger clone is a single base apart.

Library prep was done by PCR. Sequenced using an Illumina HiSeq 2500. TCR library preparation used molecular barcoding, with unique molecular identifiers applied to normalize quantification of the TCRbeta repertoire. Using fastp trimming at Q25 and MiXCR clonotype assembly, TCRdb reanalyzed the public sequencing data and kept in-frame beta chains. Each record represents a unique CDR3 protein, reported with the most common genes and DNA among its rows. The sample table records about 980,000 distinct CDR3 sequences; roughly 29% of these occur just once. The ten biggest clones cover roughly 27% of the sample. This specimen's treatment or condition label, per the study, means: allogeneic hematopoietic cell transplantation with graft depleted of TCRalphabeta T cells and CD19 B cells. The transplant recipients were children given TCRalphabeta/CD19-depleted allogeneic hematopoietic cell grafts.

The chain couples TRBV29-1 to TRBJ2-1; a stretch of 9 junction bases matches TRBD2. Sequencing used PBMCs, mostly from graft donor cells, obtained 360 days after TCRalphabeta/CD19-depleted stem cell transplant. This TCR was sampled from a boy younger than two who had a stem cell transplant for SCID, so the T cells may come from the graft donor. The CDR3 protein is CSVRRSGGSYNEQFF. The DNA is TGCAGCGTTCGACGTAGCGGGGGCTCCTACAATGAGCAGTTCTTC.